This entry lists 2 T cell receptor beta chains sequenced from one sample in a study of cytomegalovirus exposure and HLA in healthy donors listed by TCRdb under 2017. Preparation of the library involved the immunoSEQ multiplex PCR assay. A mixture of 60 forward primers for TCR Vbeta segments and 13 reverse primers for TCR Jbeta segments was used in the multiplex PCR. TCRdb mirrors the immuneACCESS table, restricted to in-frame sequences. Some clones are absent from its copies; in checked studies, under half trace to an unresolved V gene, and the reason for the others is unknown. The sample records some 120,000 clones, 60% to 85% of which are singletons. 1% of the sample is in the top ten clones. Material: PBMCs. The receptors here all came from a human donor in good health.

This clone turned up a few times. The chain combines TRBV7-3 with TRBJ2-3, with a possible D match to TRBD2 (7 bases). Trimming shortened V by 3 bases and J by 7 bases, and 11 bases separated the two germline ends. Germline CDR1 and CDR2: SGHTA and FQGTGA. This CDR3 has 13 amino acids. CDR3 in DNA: TGTGCCAGCAGCTTGGGGGGGCGCAATACGCAGTATTTT. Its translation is CASSLGGRNTQYF.

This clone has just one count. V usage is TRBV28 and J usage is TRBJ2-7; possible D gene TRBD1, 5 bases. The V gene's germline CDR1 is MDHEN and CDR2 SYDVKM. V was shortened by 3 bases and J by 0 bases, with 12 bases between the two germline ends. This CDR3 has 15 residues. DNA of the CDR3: TGTGCCAGCAGTTTTGGACATACGAGCTCCTACGAGCAGTACTTC. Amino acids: CASSFGHTSSYEQYF.